The 6 T cell receptor beta chains in this list originate from one sample, sequenced in a study of cytomegalovirus exposure and HLA in healthy donors. Primers included in the PCR were 60 Vbeta and 13 Jbeta primers. The protocol was immunoSEQ multiplex PCR, while the TCRdb copy is restricted to in-frame clones and leaves out a portion. The data show some 150,000 clones, roughly 80% seen once. The source material was PBMCs. The receptors shown here come from a woman under 30 in good health and CMV-seropositive.

CDR3 DNA: TGTGCCAGCAGTTCTAATACAGGGCTTTCCTACAATGAGCAGTTCTTC. This codes for CASSSNTGLSYNEQFF. The genes are TRBV13 and TRBJ2-1, with a possible D match to TRBD1 (6 bases). The CDR3 has 16 residues. Trimming removed 6 bases at V and 1 base at J, with 16 bases between. The germline gives CDR1 PRHDT, CDR2 FYEKMQ (reference sequence).

The V gene is TRBV11-1, the J gene TRBJ2-5; 10 bases are shared with TRBD2. The germline V gene encodes CDR1 SGHAT and CDR2 FQDESV (reference sequence). V shed 5 bases and J 2 bases; nucleotides not matched to a gene: 8. The CDR3 loop spans 16 amino acids. The CDR3 loop reads CASSTLAGSLQETQYF. CDR3 nucleotides: TGTGCCAGCAGCACACTAGCGGGGAGTTTACAAGAGACCCAGTACTTC.

The rearrangement uses TRBV6-1 and TRBJ2-7, with TRBD1 matching over 7 bases. The germline V gene encodes CDR1 MNHNS and CDR2 SASEGT. This CDR3 has 13 amino acids. V lost 7 bases to trimming and J lost 0 bases; unmatched junction nucleotides: 3. CDR3 residues: CASIGTASYEQYF. CDR3 nucleotides: TGTGCCAGCATCGGGACAGCCTCCTACGAGCAGTACTTC.

This clone appeared a few times. The chain recombines TRBV19 with TRBJ1-2; TRBD1 matches 10 bases. Trimming removed 2 bases from V and 4 bases from J; junction bases left unmatched: 7. The CDR3 has 16 residues. Germline V gene sequence: CDR1 LNHDA, CDR2 SQIVND (reference sequence). Here the CDR3 reads CASSITLRDRGYGYTF. The DNA of the CDR3 is TGTGCCAGTAGTATAACCCTTCGGGACAGGGGCTATGGCTACACCTTC.

In its sample, this clone was seen a few times. The V gene is TRBV28, the J gene TRBJ1-3; D ambiguous. Germline CDR1 reads MDHEN; CDR2 reads SYDVKM. The CDR3 runs to 15 residues. The V and J ends lost 7 bases and 3 bases respectively, with 16 bases between them. The CDR3, as DNA: TGTGCCAGCAAAATTTGGGGAGCAGATGGAAACACCATATATTTT. Residues: CASKIWGADGNTIYF.

Comments on this clone: Other nucleotide sequences from this sample produce the same CDR3. The genes are TRBV10-3 and TRBJ1-1, with TRBD1 as a possible D gene (6 bases). CDR1 is ENHRY, CDR2 SYGVKD, per germline. The CDR3 covers 14 residues. V gave up 4 bases and J gave up 1 base, with 10 bases separating them. This CDR3 reads CAISGGQKNTEAFF. The CDR3 coding sequence is TGTGCCATCAGTGGCGGACAGAAGAACACTGAAGCTTTCTTT.